This is a list of T cell receptor beta chains from one sample in a study of T cells in localized non-small cell lung cancer. Clones were sequenced by immunoSEQ multiplex PCR, and TCRdb holds only the in-frame ones, with some missing. The sample contains 90,000 to 95,000 clones, approximately 91% of which appear only once. The source material was PBMCs, sampled before any cancer treatment. The origin of the receptors is a woman aged 35-75 years with stage II squamous cell lung carcinoma. The CDR3 runs from the conserved cysteine through the conserved F or W. D genes are given only for firm matches. Clone sizes are given selectively: once, few, many, or a class where the clone is expanded.

14 | . | . | TRBJ2-1 | TRBV5-1 | CASSLFGADNEQFF | TGCGCCAGCAGCTTATTTGGGGCCGACAATGAGCAGTTCTTC
11 | once | . | TRBJ1-5 | TRBV27 | CASGGNQPQHF | TGTGCCAGCGGGGGGAATCAGCCCCAGCATTTT
15 | . | TRBD2 | TRBJ2-1 | TRBV10-3 | CAITELAGLNNEQFF | TGTGCCATCACCGAACTAGCGGGATTAAACAATGAGCAGTTCTTC
14 | . | TRBD2 | TRBJ2-7 | TRBV6-6 | CASSPLAGAYEQYF | TGTGCCAGCAGCCCACTAGCGGGGGCCTACGAGCAGTACTTC
15 | . | TRBD1 | TRBJ1-5 | TRBV6-1 | CASRNGQGEGQPQHF | TGTGCCAGCAGAAACGGACAGGGCGAGGGACAGCCCCAGCATTTT
13 | once | . | TRBJ1-1 | TRBV6-5 | CASRQKERGEAFF | TGTGCCAGCAGGCAGAAGGAACGGGGTGAAGCTTTCTTT
14 | . | TRBD1 | TRBJ1-2 | TRBV29-1 | CSVGEQGGNYGYTF | TGCAGCGTTGGGGAACAGGGGGGCAACTATGGCTACACCTTC
17 | . | TRBD2 | TRBJ2-1 | TRBV7-6 | CASSPQLATLYGIEQFF | TGTGCCAGCAGCCCACAACTAGCGACATTATACGGCATTGAGCAGTTCTTC
14 | . | TRBD1 | TRBJ1-5 | TRBV6-5 | CASRPTGGNQPQHF | TGTGCCAGCCGACCTACAGGGGGCAATCAGCCCCAGCATTTT
12 | once | . | TRBJ1-1 | TRBV5-1 | CASSLLGTEAFF | TGCGCCAGCAGCTTGTTGGGGACTGAAGCTTTCTTT
14 | . | . | TRBJ2-4 | TRBV19 | CASSLRTGPTVPYF | TGTGCCAGTAGTCTTAGGACTGGGCCGACAGTCCCGTACTTC
14 | few | . | TRBJ1-2 | TRBV6-5 | CASSLDGRPYGYTF | TGTGCCAGCAGTCTAGATGGGCGACCCTATGGCTACACCTTC
13 | . | . | TRBJ2-3 | TRBV10-3 | CAISEGGTDTQYF | TGTGCCATCAGTGAGGGAGGCACAGATACGCAGTATTTT
16 | . | . | TRBJ1-3 | TRBV5-1 | CASSLGQAGAGNTIYF | TGCGCCAGCAGCTTGGGGCAGGCAGGTGCAGGAAACACCATATATTTT
11 | few | . | TRBJ1-2 | TRBV2 | CASTTNYGYTF | TGTGCCAGCACAACTAACTATGGCTACACCTTC
14 | . | . | TRBJ1-1 | TRBV10-1 | CASSATGTVLEAFF | TGCGCCAGCAGTGCCACAGGGACGGTCCTTGAAGCTTTCTTT
15 | . | . | TRBJ2-1 | TRBV11-1 | CASSLGPGNQNEQFF | TGTGCCAGCAGCTTGGGTCCGGGGAACCAGAATGAGCAGTTCTTC
14 | once | . | TRBJ2-5 | TRBV6-5 | CASSYSGSSETQYF | TGTGCCAGCAGTTACTCGGGGAGCAGCGAGACCCAGTACTTC
15 | few | . | TRBJ2-1 | TRBV4-2 | CASSQEGRYGYEQFF | TGTGCCAGCAGCCAAGAGGGTCGGTATGGGTATGAGCAGTTCTTC
15 | . | . | TRBJ2-1 | TRBV11-3 | CASSPSGGTYNEQFF | TGTGCCAGCAGCCCGTCCGGCGGGACCTACAATGAGCAGTTCTTC
14 | . | . | TRBJ1-2 | TRBV29-1 | CSFLGRDLRNGYTF | TGCAGCTTCCTAGGTCGGGACCTCCGGAATGGCTACACCTTC
14 | . | . | TRBJ1-2 | TRBV7-2 | CASSLASQGSGYTF | TGTGCCAGCAGCTTAGCCAGTCAAGGCTCTGGCTACACCTTC
15 | . | TRBD1 | TRBJ2-3 | TRBV10-3 | CAISEFGQGKDTQYF | TGTGCCATCAGTGAGTTCGGACAGGGGAAGGATACGCAGTATTTT
14 | few | . | TRBJ1-4 | TRBV28 | CASSFGQINEKLFF | TGTGCCAGCAGTTTTGGGCAGATTAATGAAAAACTGTTTTTT
12 | . | TRBD1 | TRBJ1-2 | TRBV30 | CACTGGNYGYTF | TGTGCCTGTACAGGGGGCAACTATGGCTACACCTTC
16 | . | TRBD2 | TRBJ2-4 | TRBV10-3 | CAISGTSGRAGNIQYF | TGTGCCATCAGCGGGACTAGCGGGAGGGCCGGAAACATTCAGTACTTC
17 | . | TRBD1 | TRBJ1-3 | TRBV19 | CASSTSTGPRSGNTIYF | TGTGCCAGTAGTACCTCGACAGGGCCGCGATCTGGAAACACCATATATTTT
14 | . | . | TRBJ1-5 | TRBV4-1 | CASSLVSGNQPQHF | TGCGCCAGCAGCCTAGTCTCGGGCAATCAGCCCCAGCATTTT
13 | . | TRBD2 | TRBJ2-1 | TRBV2 | CASLVGRAYEQFF | TGTGCCAGCCTGGTCGGGAGGGCGTATGAGCAGTTCTTC
14 | . | TRBD2 | TRBJ2-1 | TRBV6-5 | CASSYPGRAAEQFF | TGTGCCAGCAGTTACCCCGGGAGGGCCGCTGAGCAGTTCTTC
11 | . | . | TRBJ2-1 | TRBV20-1 | CSARVADEQFF | TGCAGTGCTAGAGTGGCAGATGAGCAGTTCTTC
14 | . | . | TRBJ2-3 | TRBV5-6 | CASREEGATDTQYF | TGTGCCAGCAGGGAGGAGGGGGCGACAGATACGCAGTATTTT
16 | . | . | TRBJ2-7 | TRBV5-1 | CASSLAQLAGFYEQYF | TGCGCCAGCAGCTTGGCCCAGCTCGCCGGGTTTTACGAGCAGTACTTC
16 | few | . | TRBJ1-3 | TRBV5-1 | CASSLAVTSSGNTIYF | TGCGCCAGCAGCTTGGCCGTCACGAGCTCTGGAAACACCATATATTTT
15 | . | TRBD1 | TRBJ1-5 | TRBV28 | CASSSGQARGQPQHF | TGTGCCAGCAGTTCTGGACAGGCCCGGGGACAGCCCCAGCATTTT
17 | . | . | TRBJ1-3 | TRBV5-6 | CASSLWGLSNSGNTIYF | TGTGCCAGCAGCTTGTGGGGGTTGAGCAACTCTGGAAACACCATATATTTT
16 | . | . | TRBJ1-2 | TRBV4-2 | CASSQDTADRYYGYTF | TGTGCCAGCAGCCAAGATACGGCCGACAGGTACTATGGCTACACCTTC
15 | . | TRBD2 | TRBJ2-1 | TRBV18 | CASSPGLAGGNEQFF | TGTGCCAGCTCACCGGGACTAGCGGGAGGAAATGAGCAGTTCTTC
14 | . | . | TRBJ1-1 | TRBV28 | CASSLAGGRTEAFF | TGTGCCAGCAGTTTGGCTGGGGGGCGGACTGAAGCTTTCTTT
13 | few | . | TRBJ2-1 | TRBV27 | CASRPWGVDEQFF | TGTGCCAGCAGGCCGTGGGGGGTCGATGAGCAGTTCTTC
12 | . | . | TRBJ1-2 | TRBV7-9 | CASSLDGLGYTF | TGTGCCAGCAGCTTAGACGGACTAGGCTACACCTTC
17 | . | TRBD1 | TRBJ1-6 | TRBV7-9 | CASSLAKGQGANSPLHF | TGTGCCAGCAGCTTGGCCAAGGGACAGGGGGCAAATTCACCCCTCCACTTT
14 | . | . | TRBJ1-6 | TRBV11-1 | CASSLVAANSPLHF | TGTGCCAGCAGCTTAGTGGCAGCAAATTCACCCCTCCACTTT
15 | . | . | TRBJ1-4 | TRBV6-1 | CASSKGKTTNEKLFF | TGTGCCAGTTCAAAAGGGAAGACAACTAATGAAAAACTGTTTTTT
15 | few | TRBD2 | TRBJ2-1 | TRBV5-1 | CASSSGLDSYNEQFF | TGCGCCAGCAGTTCGGGACTAGATTCCTACAATGAGCAGTTCTTC
17 | . | . | TRBJ1-4 | TRBV7-9 | CASSLGYGHATNEKLFF | TGTGCCAGCAGCTTAGGTTATGGCCATGCAACTAATGAAAAACTGTTTTTT
13 | . | . | TRBJ2-3 | TRBV5-1 | CASTGQGRDTQYF | TGCGCCAGCACGGGACAAGGAAGGGATACGCAGTATTTT
15 | . | TRBD2 | TRBJ2-3 | TRBV9 | CASCSRGGSTDTQYF | TGTGCCAGCTGCTCGCGGGGGGGCAGCACAGATACGCAGTATTTT
13 | . | TRBD1 | TRBJ2-1 | TRBV5-1 | CASSGGQGYEQFF | TGCGCCAGCAGCGGGGGACAGGGCTATGAGCAGTTCTTC
11 | . | . | TRBJ1-6 | TRBV28 | CASSQKAPLHF | TGTGCCAGCAGTCAAAAAGCACCCCTCCACTTT